What follows are 25 T cell receptor beta chains derived from one specimen sequenced in a study of T cell changes during pregnancy in multiple sclerosis. Method: immunoSEQ multiplex PCR; TCRdb's copy keeps in-frame clones and lacks some. The table has around 110,000 clones, 80% to 95% seen once; the top ten hold approximately 1.5%. The sample consisted of peripheral blood, taken in the third trimester of pregnancy. These receptors all come from a female donor with multiple sclerosis, enrolled in a pregnancy study.

The genes are TRBV5-6 and TRBJ2-2; possible D gene TRBD1, 5 bases. The CDR3 runs to 12 residues. V was clipped by 2 bases and J by 6 bases, with 5 bases between them. The V gene's germline CDR1 is SGHDT and CDR2 YYEEEE. The CDR3 protein is CASSLGAGELFF. The CDR3 DNA follows: TGTGCCAGCAGCTTAGGGGCCGGGGAGCTGTTTTTT.

V and J are TRBV30 and TRBJ1-6; 7 bases map to TRBD1. From germline, CDR1 is GTSNPN and CDR2 SVGIG (reference sequence). There are 15 residues in the CDR3. Trimming cost V 0 bases and J 6 bases; bases outside gene matches: 5. CDR3 sequence: CAWSVGGGGNSPLHF. CDR3 nucleotides: TGTGCCTGGAGTGTAGGAGGGGGCGGTAATTCACCCCTCCACTTT. The full variable domain, its missing parts supplied by reference TRBV30 and TRBJ1-6, is SQTIHQWPATLVQPVGSPLSLECTVEGTSNPNLYWYRQAAGRGLQLLFYSVGIGQISSEVPQNLSASRPQDRQFILSSKKLLLSDSGFYLCAWSVGGGGNSPLHFGNGTRLTVT.

This chain joins TRBV30 and TRBJ2-3; 10 bases agree with TRBD1. Germline trimming cut 4 bases from V and 3 bases from J; bases unmatched to any gene: 7. Germline loops: CDR1 GTSNPN, CDR2 SVGIG (reference sequence). This CDR3 comprises 15 residues. CDR3 in DNA: TGTGCCTGGACCGAGGGGGACAGGGGAACAGATACGCAGTATTTT. Its translation: CAWTEGDRGTDTQYF.

V and J are TRBV7-3 and TRBJ2-2, with TRBD2 identical over 10 bases. The CDR3 spans 17 residues. The germline CDR1 and CDR2 sequences are SGHTA and FQGTGA. The ends lost 2 bases at V and 5 bases at J; junction bases unmatched: 8. The CDR3 nucleotides read TGTGCCAGCAGCTTACGGGTTGGGACTAGCGATACCGGGGAGCTGTTTTTT. Amino acid sequence: CASSLRVGTSDTGELFF.

This rearrangement joins TRBV4-2 to TRBJ2-1; 8 nucleotides agree with TRBD2. The V segment lost 3 bases and the J segment 4 bases; nucleotides outside the gene matches: 8. This CDR3 is built from 16 residues. Germline lookup yields CDR1 LGHNA and CDR2 YNFKEQ. CDR3 DNA sequence: TGTGCCAGCAGCCAGGCCACGGGACTAGTGTACAATGAGCAGTTCTTC. Translation gives CASSQATGLVYNEQFF.

The chain uses TRBV5-4 and TRBJ2-5; perhaps TRBD2 as D (6 bases). The V end lost 1 base, the J end lost 3 bases, and 7 bases lay between the germline ends. Per germline, CDR1 SGHNT and CDR2 YYREEE (reference sequence). The CDR3 is 13 amino acids. This CDR3 reads CASSLTGEETQYF. CDR3 bases: TGTGCCAGCAGCTTGACGGGGGAAGAGACCCAGTACTTC. Together with reference TRBV5-4 and TRBJ2-5, the CDR3 gives the full variable domain: ETGVTQSPTHLIKTRGQQVTLRCSSQSGHNTVSWYQQALGQGPQFIFQYYREEENGRGNFPPRFSGLQFPNYSSELNVNALELDDSALYLCASSLTGEETQYFGPGTRLLVL.

The chain joins TRBV7-2 to TRBJ2-1; TRBD2 aligns across 11 bases. Per the germline V gene, CDR1 is SGHTA and CDR2 is FQGNSA. With V trimmed by 1 base and J by 7 bases, 9 bases remained unmatched. The CDR3 covers 17 residues. The CDR3 coding sequence is TGTGCCAGCAGCTTAGGTAGCGGGAGGGGGGGGAGTAATGAGCAGTTCTTC. Its translation: CASSLGSGRGGSNEQFF. Together with reference TRBV7-2 and TRBJ2-1, the CDR3 gives the full variable domain: GAGVSQSPSNKVTEKGKDVELRCDPISGHTALYWYRQSLGQGLEFLIYFQGNSAPDKSGLPSDRFSAERTGGSVSTLTIQRTQQEDSAVYLCASSLGSGRGGSNEQFFGPGTRLTVL.

V is TRBV5-4 and J is TRBJ2-3; 7 bases are shared with TRBD2. The trim removed 0 bases at V and 2 bases at J, leaving 3 bases unmatched. Germline lookup yields CDR1 SGHNT and CDR2 YYREEE (reference sequence). The CDR3 loop spans 15 amino acids. The CDR3 protein is CASSLGLADTDTQYF. As DNA, the CDR3 is TGTGCCAGCAGCTTGGGTCTAGCGGACACAGATACGCAGTATTTT.

The rearrangement joins TRBV7-3 to TRBJ1-1; 9 positions match TRBD1. This CDR3 comprises 12 residues. Looked up from germline, CDR1 is SGHTA and CDR2 is FQGTGA. Unmatched junction bases numbered 3, after V lost 4 bases and J lost 9 bases. CDR3 in DNA: TGTGCCAGCAGCTCCGGACAGGGGAAAGCTTTCTTT. It encodes CASSSGQGKAFF.

V gene TRBV6-1 combines with J gene TRBJ1-5, with a tentative D call TRBD1 (6 bases). The CDR3 totals 13 residues. The V gene's germline CDR1 is MNHNS and CDR2 SASEGT. V was shortened by 3 bases and J by 5 bases, with 8 bases between the two germline ends. The CDR3 is CASSDRGHQPQHF. For the CDR3, the DNA is TGTGCCAGCAGTGACAGGGGCCATCAGCCCCAGCATTTT.

The chain recombines TRBV5-6 with TRBJ1-2; perhaps TRBD1 as D (6 bases). V was clipped by 0 bases and J by 0 bases, with 9 bases between them. CDR1 is SGHDT and CDR2 is YYEEEE in the germline V gene. This CDR3 contains 15 residues. The CDR3 loop reads CASSLVGTTNYGYTF. CDR3 DNA sequence: TGTGCCAGCAGCTTGGTGGGGACAACTAACTATGGCTACACCTTC.

This clone was counted a single time. The chain couples TRBV5-4 to TRBJ1-1; D is perhaps TRBD1 (5 bases). With 2 bases removed from V and 6 bases from J, the gap between germline ends came to 17 bases. CDR3 size: 15 residues. Germline CDR1 and CDR2: SGHNT and YYREEE (reference sequence). In nucleotides, the CDR3 is TGTGCCAGCAGCTTCCAGGGAAGGGAGGACTCTGAAGCTTTCTTT. It specifies CASSFQGREDSEAFF.

The chain joins TRBV7-9 to TRBJ2-1, with a tentative D call TRBD2 (6 bases). Trimming cost V 3 bases and J 0 bases, with 6 bases left between them. The CDR3 contains 14 residues. Germline values: CDR1 SEHNR, CDR2 FQNEAQ (reference sequence). The CDR3, as DNA: TGTGCCAGCAGCTTTAGCGGCTCCTACAATGAGCAGTTCTTC. This sequence encodes CASSFSGSYNEQFF.

The chain is built from TRBV7-8 and TRBJ1-4, with a weak D call TRBD1 (6 bases). Trimming took 5 bases from V and 7 from J, leaving 14 bases between them. The CDR3 is 14 amino acids. Germline V gives CDR1 SGHVS, CDR2 FQNEAQ. The CDR3 protein is CASSPDSAGEKLFF. The CDR3 nucleotides are TGTGCCAGCAGCCCGGACAGCGCAGGTGAAAAACTGTTTTTT.

The chain has TRBV2 and TRBJ1-6; tentatively, D is TRBD1 (6 bases). This CDR3 has 15 residues. V gave up 7 bases and J gave up 6 bases, with 16 bases separating them. Germline assignment: CDR1 SNHLY and CDR2 FYNNEI. CDR3 DNA: TGTGCCAGCATAGATCCACAGGGTCTTAATTCACCCCTCCACTTT. Amino acids: CASIDPQGLNSPLHF.

The chain joins TRBV29-1 to TRBJ2-7; 9 positions match TRBD1. There are 13 residues in the CDR3. J lost 5 bases, V lost 4 bases, and 6 bases had no gene match. Germline values: CDR1 SQVTM, CDR2 ANQGSEA. The chain's CDR3 is CSVGRTGVHEQYF. In DNA form, the CDR3 reads TGCAGCGTTGGGCGGACAGGGGTACACGAGCAGTACTTC.

The chain couples TRBV6-5 to TRBJ1-6; 11 bases agree with TRBD1. V gave up 4 bases and J gave up 6 bases; unmatched junction bases: 5. CDR3 length: 16 residues. CDR1 and CDR2 from the germline V gene are MNHEY and SVGAGI. CDR3 sequence (DNA): TGTGCCAGCAGTTCCGGACAGGGGGCCGGTAATTCACCCCTCCACTTT. Its protein is CASSSGQGAGNSPLHF.

This clone was seen once. This chain links TRBV30 with TRBJ2-1; 7 nucleotides match TRBD2. The germline V gene has CDR1 GTSNPN and CDR2 SVGIG (reference sequence). The length of the CDR3 is 14 residues. For the CDR3, the DNA is TGTGCTACGTCCGGGACTACTCCCTACAATGAGCAGTTCTTC. Amino acid sequence: CATSGTTPYNEQFF.

This chain's CDR3 is CASSPSGNTEAFF. In DNA form, the CDR3 reads TGTGCCAGCTCACCGTCCGGGAACACTGAAGCTTTCTTT. The rearrangement uses TRBV18 and TRBJ1-1; no clear D. The CDR3 consists of 13 residues. Germline values: CDR1 KGHSH, CDR2 LQKENI. The V gene lost 3 bases and the J gene lost 1 base, with 6 bases spanning the gap. Full variable domain (rest looked up from reference TRBV18 and TRBJ1-1): NAGVMQNPRHLVRRRGQEARLRCSPMKGHSHVYWYRQLPEEGLKFMVYLQKENIIDESGMPKERFSAEFPKEGPSILRIQQVVRGDSAAYFCASSPSGNTEAFFGQGTRLTVV.

Concerning this clone: The same CDR3 can be traced to other DNA sequences in this sample. CDR3: CASSLGGGPYEQYF. The CDR3, as DNA: TGTGCCAGCAGCTTAGGAGGCGGCCCCTACGAGCAGTACTTC. The gene calls are TRBV7-9 and TRBJ2-7; unclear D gene. Germline V lookup: CDR1 SEHNR, CDR2 FQNEAQ (reference sequence). V lost 1 base, J lost 2 bases, and 9 bases lay in between. The CDR3 has 14 amino acids.

The V and J genes are TRBV30 and TRBJ1-5; the D gene is possibly TRBD1 (5 bases). V shed 1 base and J shed 3 bases, with 10 bases lying between them. Germline CDR1 and CDR2: GTSNPN and SVGIG (reference sequence). The length of the CDR3 is 14 residues. In nucleotides, the CDR3 is TGTGCCTGGAGTGCGGGACTGACCAATCAGCCCCAGCATTTT. It codes for CAWSAGLTNQPQHF. Variable domain in full (rest from reference TRBV30 and TRBJ1-5): SQTIHQWPATLVQPVGSPLSLECTVEGTSNPNLYWYRQAAGRGLQLLFYSVGIGQISSEVPQNLSASRPQDRQFILSSKKLLLSDSGFYLCAWSAGLTNQPQHFGDGTRLSIL.

The V and J genes are TRBV9 and TRBJ2-7; 7 nucleotides align to TRBD1. J gave up 3 bases and V 2 bases, and 5 bases lay outside the gene matches. CDR1 is SGDLS and CDR2 is YYNGEE in the germline V gene. The CDR3 contains 14 residues. This CDR3 is CASSVGTAIYEQYF. In nucleotides, the CDR3 is TGTGCCAGCAGCGTCGGGACAGCTATCTACGAGCAGTACTTC.

V and J are TRBV4-1 and TRBJ2-7; 11 bases fit TRBD1. The CDR3 has 16 residues. V lost 3 bases and J lost 3; bases outside the gene matches: 7. CDR1 is MGHRA, CDR2 YSYEKL, per germline. The CDR3 sequence is CASSQGEGTGGYEQYF. The CDR3 nucleotides are TGCGCCAGCAGCCAGGGAGAAGGGACAGGGGGCTACGAGCAGTACTTC.

This rearrangement joins TRBV7-9 to TRBJ1-4; the match to TRBD1 covers 12 bases. Germline-derived CDR1 and CDR2 are SEHNR and FQNEAQ (reference sequence). Trimming took 5 bases from V and 4 from J; bases not matched to a gene: 5. There are 16 residues in the CDR3. CDR3 sequence: CASSTGQGALNEKLFF. The CDR3 nucleotides read TGTGCCAGCAGCACGGGACAGGGGGCCCTTAATGAAAAACTGTTTTTT.

The chain uses TRBV5-1 and TRBJ1-2; TRBD1 agrees at 9 bases. V lost 6 bases, J lost 6 bases, and 6 bases stayed unmatched. The CDR3 is 13 amino acids. Germline V CDR1 and CDR2: SGHRS, YFSETQ. CDR3 bases: TGCGCCAGCAACCTGGGACAGGGTCATGGCTACACCTTC. As protein: CASNLGQGHGYTF.